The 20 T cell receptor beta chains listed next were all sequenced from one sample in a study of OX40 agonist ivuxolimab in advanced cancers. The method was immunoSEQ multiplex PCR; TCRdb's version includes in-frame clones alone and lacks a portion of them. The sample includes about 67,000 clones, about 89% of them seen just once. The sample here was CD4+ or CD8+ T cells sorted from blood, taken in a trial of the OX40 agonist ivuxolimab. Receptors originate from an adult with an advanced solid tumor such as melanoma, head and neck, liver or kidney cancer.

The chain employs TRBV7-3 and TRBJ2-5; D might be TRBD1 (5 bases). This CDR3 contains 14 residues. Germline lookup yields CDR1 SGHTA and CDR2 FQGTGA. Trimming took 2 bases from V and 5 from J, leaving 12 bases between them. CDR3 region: CASSLQGYMETQYF. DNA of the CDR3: TGTGCCAGCAGCTTACAGGGTTATATGGAGACCCAGTACTTC. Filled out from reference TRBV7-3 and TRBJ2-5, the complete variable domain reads GAGVSQTPSNKVTEKGKYVELRCDPISGHTALYWYRQSLGQGPEFLIYFQGTGAADDSGLPNDRFFAVRPEGSVSTLKIQRTERGDSAVYLCASSLQGYMETQYFGPGTRLLVL.

In DNA form, the CDR3 reads TGTGCCAGCAGCTTAGTTCTAGCGCCCACCGGGGAGCTGTTTTTT. It specifies CASSLVLAPTGELFF. The V gene is TRBV7-6, the J gene TRBJ2-2; a possible D gene is TRBD2 (6 bases). This CDR3 has 15 amino acids. Germline V gene lookup returns CDR1 SGHVS and CDR2 FNYEAQ. Trimming took 1 base from V and 4 from J, leaving 10 bases between them.

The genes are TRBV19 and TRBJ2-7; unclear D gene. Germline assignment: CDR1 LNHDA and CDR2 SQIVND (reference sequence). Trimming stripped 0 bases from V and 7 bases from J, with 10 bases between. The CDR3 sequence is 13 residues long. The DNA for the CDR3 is TGTGCCAGTAGTATAGATCGAACTGGGGAGCAGTACTTC. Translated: CASSIDRTGEQYF.

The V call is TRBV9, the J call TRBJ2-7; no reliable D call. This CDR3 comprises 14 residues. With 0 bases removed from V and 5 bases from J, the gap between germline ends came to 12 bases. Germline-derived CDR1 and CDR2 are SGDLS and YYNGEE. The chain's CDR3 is CASSVVGQVHEQYF. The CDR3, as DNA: TGTGCCAGCAGCGTAGTAGGGCAGGTCCACGAGCAGTACTTC.

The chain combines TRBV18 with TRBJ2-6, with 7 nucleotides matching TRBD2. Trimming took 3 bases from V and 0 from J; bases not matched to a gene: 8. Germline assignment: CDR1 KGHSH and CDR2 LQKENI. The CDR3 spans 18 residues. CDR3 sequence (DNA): TGTGCCAGCTCACCTGAGGCAGGGAGGGGCTCTGGGGCCAACGTCCTGACTTTC. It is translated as CASSPEAGRGSGANVLTF.

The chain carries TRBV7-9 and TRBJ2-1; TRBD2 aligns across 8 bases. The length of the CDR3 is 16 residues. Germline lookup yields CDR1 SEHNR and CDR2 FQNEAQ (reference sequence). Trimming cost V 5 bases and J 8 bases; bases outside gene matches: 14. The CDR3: CASSLKISGTGDEQFF. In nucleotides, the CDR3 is TGTGCCAGCAGCCTCAAGATTAGCGGGACCGGCGATGAGCAGTTCTTC.

CDR3 protein: CASSGGHLMNTEAFF. Written as DNA, the CDR3 is TGTGCCAGCAGCGGGGGACACCTCATGAACACTGAAGCTTTCTTT. This chain connects TRBV2 to TRBJ1-1; D may be TRBD1 (6 bases). CDR3 length equals 15 residues. V was clipped by 6 bases and J by 0 bases, with 14 bases between them. Germline V lookup: CDR1 SNHLY, CDR2 FYNNEI.

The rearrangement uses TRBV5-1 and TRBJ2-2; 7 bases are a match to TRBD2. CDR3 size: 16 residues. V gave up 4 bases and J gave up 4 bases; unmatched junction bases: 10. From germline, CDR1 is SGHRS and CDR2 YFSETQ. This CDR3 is CASSPFTSAGTGELFF. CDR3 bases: TGCGCCAGCAGCCCATTCACTAGCGCGGGCACCGGGGAGCTGTTTTTT.

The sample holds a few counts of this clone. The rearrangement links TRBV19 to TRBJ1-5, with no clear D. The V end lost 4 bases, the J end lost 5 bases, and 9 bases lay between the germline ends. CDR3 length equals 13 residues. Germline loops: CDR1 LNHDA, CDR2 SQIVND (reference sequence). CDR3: CASSTNTYQPQHF. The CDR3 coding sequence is TGTGCCAGTAGTACGAATACGTATCAGCCCCAGCATTTT.

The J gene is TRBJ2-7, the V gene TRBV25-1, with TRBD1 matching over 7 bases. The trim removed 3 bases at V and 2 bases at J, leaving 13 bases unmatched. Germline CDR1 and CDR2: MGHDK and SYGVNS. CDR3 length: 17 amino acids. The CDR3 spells CASSDDRAGGSPYEQYF. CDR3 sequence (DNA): TGTGCCAGCAGTGATGATAGGGCAGGGGGTTCCCCCTACGAGCAGTACTTC.

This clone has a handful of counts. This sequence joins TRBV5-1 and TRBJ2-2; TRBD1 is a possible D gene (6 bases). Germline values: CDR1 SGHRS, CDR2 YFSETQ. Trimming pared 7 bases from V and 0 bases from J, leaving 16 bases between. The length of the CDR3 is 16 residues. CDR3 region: CASGEYRAPNTGELFF. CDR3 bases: TGCGCCAGCGGAGAATACAGGGCTCCGAACACCGGGGAGCTGTTTTTT.

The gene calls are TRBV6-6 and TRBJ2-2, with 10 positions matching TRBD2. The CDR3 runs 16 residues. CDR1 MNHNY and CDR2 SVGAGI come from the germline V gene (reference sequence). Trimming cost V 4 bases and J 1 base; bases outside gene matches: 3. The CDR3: CASSFIAGGNTGELFF. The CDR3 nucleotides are TGTGCCAGCAGTTTTATAGCGGGAGGGAACACCGGGGAGCTGTTTTTT.

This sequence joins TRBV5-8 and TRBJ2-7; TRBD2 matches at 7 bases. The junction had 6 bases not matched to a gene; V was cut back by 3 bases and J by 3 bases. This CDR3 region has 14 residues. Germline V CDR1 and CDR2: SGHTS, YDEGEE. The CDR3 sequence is CASSSRTSFYEQYF. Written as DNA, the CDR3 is TGTGCCAGCAGCTCCCGGACTAGTTTCTACGAGCAGTACTTC.

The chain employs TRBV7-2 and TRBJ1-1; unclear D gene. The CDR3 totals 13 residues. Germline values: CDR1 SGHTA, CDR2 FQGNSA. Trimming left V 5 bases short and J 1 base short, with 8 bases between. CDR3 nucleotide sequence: TGTGCCAGCAGCACTCGGTGGAACACTGAAGCTTTCTTT. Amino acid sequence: CASSTRWNTEAFF.

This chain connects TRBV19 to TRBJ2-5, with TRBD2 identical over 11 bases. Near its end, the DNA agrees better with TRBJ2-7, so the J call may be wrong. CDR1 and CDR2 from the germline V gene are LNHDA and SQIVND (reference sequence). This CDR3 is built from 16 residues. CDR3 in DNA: TGTGCCAGTAGTAGACGAGTGAGTAGCGGGAGGGTCGAGCAGTACTTC. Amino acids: CASSRRVSSGRVEQYF.

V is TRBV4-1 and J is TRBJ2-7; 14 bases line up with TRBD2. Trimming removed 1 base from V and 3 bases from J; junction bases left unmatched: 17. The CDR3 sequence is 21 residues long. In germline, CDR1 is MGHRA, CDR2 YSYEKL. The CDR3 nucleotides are TGCGCCAGCAGCCAAGGGTTTTCGACTAGCGGGAGGGCCGGTCCCCTCTACGAGCAGTACTTC. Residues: CASSQGFSTSGRAGPLYEQYF.

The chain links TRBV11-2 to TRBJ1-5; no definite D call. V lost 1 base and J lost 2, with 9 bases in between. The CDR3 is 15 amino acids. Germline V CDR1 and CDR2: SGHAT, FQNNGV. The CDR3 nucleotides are TGTGCCAGCAGCTTAGGAGGGTCGGGCAATCAGCCCCAGCATTTT. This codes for CASSLGGSGNQPQHF.

The CDR3 DNA reads as TGTGCCAGCAGCTGGAGCTCCGGGACAGGGCAAGAGACCCAGTACTTC. Translated, it gives CASSWSSGTGQETQYF. The chain carries TRBV5-5 and TRBJ2-5; 9 bases align to TRBD1. J lost 2 bases, V lost 3 bases, and 8 bases had no gene match. This CDR3 spans 16 amino acids. CDR1 and CDR2 (germline): SGHKS, YYEKEE (reference sequence). Variable domain in full (rest from reference TRBV5-5 and TRBJ2-5): DAGVTQSPTHLIKTRGQQVTLRCSPISGHKSVSWYQQVLGQGPQFIFQYYEKEERGRGNFPDRFSARQFPNYSSELNVNALLLGDSALYLCASSWSSGTGQETQYFGPGTRLLVL.

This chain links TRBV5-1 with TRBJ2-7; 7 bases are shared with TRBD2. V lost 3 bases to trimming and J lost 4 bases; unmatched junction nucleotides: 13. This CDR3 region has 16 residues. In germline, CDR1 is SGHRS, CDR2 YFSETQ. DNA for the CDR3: TGCGCCAGCAGCTACGAGACTAGCAGAGGTTTATACGAGCAGTACTTC. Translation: CASSYETSRGLYEQYF.

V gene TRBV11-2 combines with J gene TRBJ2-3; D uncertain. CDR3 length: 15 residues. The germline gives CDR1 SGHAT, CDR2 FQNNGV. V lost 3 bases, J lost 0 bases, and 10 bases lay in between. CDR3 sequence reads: CASSFIHWSTDTQYF. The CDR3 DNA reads TGTGCCAGCAGCTTTATCCATTGGAGCACAGATACGCAGTATTTT.